The present entry profiles one TCR beta chain with its context. Its specificity is unknown. These data come from a study of OX40 agonist ivuxolimab in advanced cancers. Study-level information: Patients with hepatocellular carcinoma, melanoma, renal cell or head and neck cancer made up the dose-escalation patients. General observations from the study: Researchers report that CD8+ T cells had, on average, more expanded clones than CD4+. Some patients who did not respond also had low normalized T-cell clonal expansion.

Some clones are missing from TCRdb's copy, which holds only in-frame ones; the method was immunoSEQ multiplex PCR. The table shows 20,000 or so clones, with about 90% occurring only once. This sequence originates from an adult with an advanced solid tumor such as melanoma, head and neck, liver or kidney cancer. Sequenced here: CD4+ or CD8+ T cells sorted from blood, sampled in a trial of the OX40 agonist ivuxolimab.

Written as DNA, the CDR3 is TGTGCCAGCAGTTTACCGGACTCAAGGAATGAGCAGTTCTTC. Residues: CASSLPDSRNEQFF. The chain has TRBV28 and TRBJ2-1; perhaps TRBD2 as D (5 bases). The CDR3 is 14 residues long. V lost 2 bases and J lost 7, with 12 bases in between. Germline lookup yields CDR1 MDHEN and CDR2 SYDVKM.